One and the same sample provided the 25 T cell receptor beta chains below, sequenced in a study of T cell changes during pregnancy in multiple sclerosis. Profiled with immunoSEQ multiplex PCR; TCRdb holds only in-frame clones, not every one. The sample holds roughly 61,000 clones; 85% to 95% are singletons and the top ten take roughly 1.8%. This specimen was peripheral blood, taken after pregnancy. The receptors derive from a female donor with multiple sclerosis, enrolled in a pregnancy study.

The V call is TRBV7-6, the J call TRBJ2-7; 7 positions match TRBD1. This CDR3 has 15 residues. Germline V gene data show CDR1 as SGHVS and CDR2 as FNYEAQ. V was clipped by 1 base and J by 0 bases; unmatched bases: 3. The CDR3 sequence: CASSLEGQYSYEQYF. CDR3 coding DNA: TGTGCCAGCAGCTTAGAGGGACAGTACTCCTACGAGCAGTACTTC.

V and J are TRBV6-1 and TRBJ1-5; 11 bases match TRBD1. The J segment lost 3 bases and the V segment lost 4 bases, leaving 8 bases of the junction unmatched. From germline, CDR1 is MNHNS and CDR2 SASEGT. This CDR3 has 17 residues. Written as DNA, the CDR3 is TGTGCCAGCAGTGGAACGGGACAGGGGGTCTCCAATCAGCCCCAGCATTTT. It yields the protein CASSGTGQGVSNQPQHF.

V usage is TRBV11-3 and J usage is TRBJ2-1; D might be TRBD2 (6 bases). Germline CDR1 reads SGHNT; CDR2 reads YENEEA. Trimming pared 5 bases from V and 3 bases from J, leaving 11 bases between. The CDR3 spans 14 residues. The CDR3: CASSVGGDYNEQFF. CDR3 bases: TGTGCCAGCAGCGTGGGAGGAGACTACAATGAGCAGTTCTTC.

The chain joins TRBV19 to TRBJ1-5; D uncertain. Trimming took 6 bases from V and 1 from J, leaving 10 bases between them. CDR3 length equals 14 residues. CDR1 and CDR2 from the germline V gene are LNHDA and SQIVND (reference sequence). DNA for the CDR3: TGTGCCAGTAGCACTGAATTAAGCAATCAGCCCCAGCATTTT. Translated, it gives CASSTELSNQPQHF.

The rearrangement links TRBV2 to TRBJ1-2; 8 nucleotides match TRBD1. J was trimmed by 5 bases and V by 6 bases; bases with no gene match: 8. Germline CDR1 is SNHLY and CDR2 is FYNNEI. This CDR3 spans 14 amino acids. The CDR3 bases are TGTGCCAGCAGGGAACAGGGGGTTTCATATGGCTACACCTTC. Its translation is CASREQGVSYGYTF. The full variable domain, completed using reference TRBV2 and TRBJ1-2, is EPEVTQTPSHQVTQMGQEVILRCVPISNHLYFYWYRQILGQKVEFLVSFYNNEISEKSEIFDDQFSVERPDGSNFTLKIRSTKLEDSAMYFCASREQGVSYGYTFGSGTRLTVV.

The sample holds one count of this clone. The chain is built from TRBV7-8 and TRBJ1-3; no clear D gene. Trimming pared 6 bases from V and 0 bases from J, leaving 12 bases between. The germline gives CDR1 SGHVS, CDR2 FQNEAQ. This CDR3 has 15 residues. The CDR3 DNA reads TGTGCCAGCAGTCCAGTTGCGGGCTCTGGAAACACCATATATTTT. This gives the protein CASSPVAGSGNTIYF.

The rearrangement uses TRBV7-9 and TRBJ2-1, with 10 bases lining up with TRBD2. Germline V gives CDR1 SEHNR, CDR2 FQNEAQ (reference sequence). V trimming: 3 bases; J trimming: 7 bases; junction bases outside the gene matches: 9. The CDR3 extends over 16 amino acids. CDR3 nucleotide sequence: TGTGCCAGCAGCTTGACAGCGGGAGGGCCTTGGAATGAGCAGTTCTTC. The encoded protein is CASSLTAGGPWNEQFF.

V gene TRBV5-4 combines with J gene TRBJ2-1, with 11 bases identical to TRBD1. Germline V gives CDR1 SGHNT, CDR2 YYREEE (reference sequence). This CDR3 is built from 16 residues. The V segment lost 2 bases and the J segment 4 bases; nucleotides outside the gene matches: 5. The CDR3 protein is CASSLMGQGGYNEQFF. The CDR3 coding sequence is TGTGCCAGCAGCTTAATGGGACAGGGGGGATACAATGAGCAGTTCTTC.

V is TRBV7-9 and J is TRBJ1-5, with D uncertain. The germline V and J ends were trimmed by 10 bases and 4 bases, with 23 bases remaining between them. This CDR3 has 16 amino acids. Looked up from germline, CDR1 is SEHNR and CDR2 is FQNEAQ (reference sequence). CDR3 bases: TGTGCCACTTCAGGTGGCGAGGCAGGACTTAATCAGCCCCAGCATTTT. Protein product: CATSGGEAGLNQPQHF. Full variable domain (outside the CDR3, taken from reference TRBV7-9 and TRBJ1-5): DTGVSQNPRHKITKRGQNVTFRCDPISEHNRLYWYRQTLGQGPEFLTYFQNEAQLEKSRLLSDRFSAERPKGSFSTLEIQRTEQGDSAMYLCATSGGEAGLNQPQHFGDGTRLSIL.

In DNA, the CDR3 is TGCAGCGCTGTAACAGAAGCTAACTATGGCTACACCTTC. Protein sequence: CSAVTEANYGYTF. The chain has TRBV29-1 and TRBJ1-2, with unresolved D. Germline CDR1 SQVTM, CDR2 ANQGSEA. The CDR3 is 13 residues long. Between the trimmed V and J ends, which lost 7 bases and 0 bases, there was a span of 12 bases.

This chain connects TRBV5-1 to TRBJ2-7, with 7 nucleotides matching TRBD2. Germline lookup yields CDR1 SGHRS and CDR2 YFSETQ. V shed 4 bases and J 4 bases; nucleotides not matched to a gene: 8. The CDR3 sequence is 14 residues long. CDR3 region: CASSQPGGVYEQYF. CDR3 nucleotides: TGCGCCAGCAGCCAACCTGGGGGGGTGTACGAGCAGTACTTC. The entire variable domain, with the rest obtained from reference TRBV5-1 and TRBJ2-7, is as follows: KAGVTQTPRYLIKTRGQQVTLSCSPISGHRSVSWYQQTPGQGLQFLFEYFSETQRNKGNFPGRFSGRQFSNSRSEMNVSTLELGDSALYLCASSQPGGVYEQYFGPGTRLTVT.

V gene TRBV4-3 combines with J gene TRBJ2-7, with D possibly matching TRBD2 (5 bases). CDR3 size: 15 residues. Germline loops: CDR1 LGHNA, CDR2 YSLEER. The V end lost 0 bases, the J end lost 2 bases, and 11 bases lay between the germline ends. The CDR3 loop is CASSQDRDRAYEQYF. The CDR3 DNA follows: TGCGCCAGCAGCCAAGACCGGGATAGAGCCTACGAGCAGTACTTC.

This clone was recorded only once. The V call is TRBV6-4, the J call TRBJ2-2, with TRBD1 identical over 7 bases. The CDR3 length is 16 residues. Germline V gives CDR1 MRHNA, CDR2 SNTAGT. V gave up 2 bases and J gave up 1 base; unmatched junction bases: 4. CDR3 sequence: CASSDHYRGNTGELFF. The CDR3 region has the DNA TGTGCCAGCAGTGACCATTACAGGGGGAACACCGGGGAGCTGTTTTTT.

V gene TRBV7-2 combines with J gene TRBJ2-7; perhaps TRBD2 as D (5 bases). Germline V lookup: CDR1 SGHTA, CDR2 FQGNSA. The CDR3 consists of 13 residues. Trimming cost V 5 bases and J 5 bases, with 13 bases left between them. CDR3 sequence (DNA): TGTGCCAGCAGCCGACTACCCCGCCACGAGCAGTACTTC. This codes for CASSRLPRHEQYF.

The rearrangement links TRBV5-4 to TRBJ2-7, with D unclear. CDR1 is SGHNT and CDR2 is YYREEE in the germline V gene (reference sequence). V lost 2 bases, J lost 5 bases, and 11 bases lay in between. CDR3 size: 13 residues. The chain's CDR3 is CASSFELVNEQYF. The DNA for the CDR3 is TGTGCCAGCAGCTTCGAGTTAGTCAACGAGCAGTACTTC.

V is TRBV7-6 and J is TRBJ2-7, with D possibly matching TRBD1 (5 bases). CDR1 is SGHVS, CDR2 FNYEAQ, per germline. This CDR3 has 18 residues. The germline V and J ends were trimmed by 0 bases and 3 bases, with 21 bases remaining between them. The CDR3 DNA is TGTGCCAGCAGCTTAGCGGATCCAAGTGGGGCCGGTTACTACGAGCAGTACTTC. This encodes CASSLADPSGAGYYEQYF.

The V call is TRBV6-1, the J call TRBJ1-5; TRBD1 might be the D (5 bases). The CDR3 loop spans 15 amino acids. V gave up 2 bases and J gave up 0 bases, with 8 bases separating them. Germline CDR1 MNHNS, CDR2 SASEGT. The CDR3 is CASSERQYSNQPQHF. CDR3 nucleotides: TGTGCCAGCAGTGAAAGACAGTATAGCAATCAGCCCCAGCATTTT.

The CDR3 DNA reads TGTGCCATCAGTGAGAGAGAGCTACCCACCCTTCGCTATGGCTACACCTTC. It is translated as CAISERELPTLRYGYTF. The chain couples TRBV10-3 to TRBJ1-2; D gene ambiguous. CDR1 is ENHRY and CDR2 is SYGVKD in the germline V gene. The CDR3 is made up of 17 amino acids. V was trimmed by 2 bases and J by 4 bases, leaving 20 bases between them.

The rearrangement joins TRBV7-2 to TRBJ2-7; D perhaps matches TRBD1 (5 bases). CDR1 and CDR2 from the germline V gene are SGHTA and FQGNSA. The V end lost 4 bases, the J end lost 3 bases, and 7 bases lay between the germline ends. The CDR3 consists of 12 residues. The chain's CDR3 is CASSSQGYEQYF. The CDR3 coding sequence is TGTGCCAGCAGCTCCCAGGGCTACGAGCAGTACTTC.

The genes are TRBV7-3 and TRBJ2-1; 11 bases line up with TRBD2. Germline-derived CDR1 and CDR2 are SGHTA and FQGTGA. The CDR3 is 18 amino acids. The J segment lost 5 bases and the V segment lost 5 bases, leaving 14 bases of the junction unmatched. CDR3 coding DNA: TGTGCCAGCAGCGCACTAGCGGGAGTTGTTCGGTTGAACAATGAGCAGTTCTTC. It specifies CASSALAGVVRLNNEQFF.

A single count supports this clone. V and J are TRBV7-2 and TRBJ2-7; 9 bases match TRBD2. This CDR3 contains 14 residues. In germline, CDR1 is SGHTA, CDR2 FQGNSA. The junction had 2 bases not matched to a gene; V was cut back by 3 bases and J by 2 bases. The CDR3 DNA is TGTGCCAGCAGCTTGGGCGGGAGGGCCTACGAGCAGTACTTC. Translating it yields CASSLGGRAYEQYF.

The V and J genes are TRBV28 and TRBJ1-4, with D maybe TRBD1 (5 bases). The CDR3 covers 18 residues. V lost 3 bases and J lost 6, with 23 bases in between. Per the germline V gene, CDR1 is MDHEN and CDR2 is SYDVKM. CDR3 nucleotide sequence: TGTGCCAGCAGTTTCCTCAATCGTCGGGCAGGGTTGGATGAAAAACTGTTTTTT. This sequence encodes CASSFLNRRAGLDEKLFF.

V is TRBV28 and J is TRBJ1-1; weak D call: TRBD1 (5 bases). In germline, CDR1 is MDHEN, CDR2 SYDVKM. V dropped 5 bases and J dropped 8 bases, with 27 bases sitting between them. The CDR3 totals 17 residues. The CDR3 nucleotides are TGTGCCAGCAGTATACTGCCCGGGGGTGACTCCGGGGTGGAAGCTTTCTTT. Translation gives CASSILPGGDSGVEAFF.

This clone was counted once. This chain joins TRBV10-3 and TRBJ2-1, with 8 bases that match TRBD2. In germline, CDR1 is ENHRY, CDR2 SYGVKD. With V trimmed by 3 bases and J by 2 bases, 6 bases remained unmatched. The CDR3 has 16 residues. CDR3 coding DNA: TGTGCCATCAGTGACAGGACTAGCCCGGCCTACAATGAGCAGTTCTTC. This translates into CAISDRTSPAYNEQFF.

This chain uses TRBV6-4 with TRBJ2-1; TRBD2 matches 10 bases. The CDR3 extends over 17 amino acids. Germline V lookup: CDR1 MRHNA, CDR2 SNTAGT. V was pared by 6 bases and J by 4 bases, with 12 bases of the junction left unmatched. The CDR3 DNA sequence: TGTGCCAGCAGACACCTCCGGGGGACTAGCGCTTACAATGAGCAGTTCTTC. As protein: CASRHLRGTSAYNEQFF.